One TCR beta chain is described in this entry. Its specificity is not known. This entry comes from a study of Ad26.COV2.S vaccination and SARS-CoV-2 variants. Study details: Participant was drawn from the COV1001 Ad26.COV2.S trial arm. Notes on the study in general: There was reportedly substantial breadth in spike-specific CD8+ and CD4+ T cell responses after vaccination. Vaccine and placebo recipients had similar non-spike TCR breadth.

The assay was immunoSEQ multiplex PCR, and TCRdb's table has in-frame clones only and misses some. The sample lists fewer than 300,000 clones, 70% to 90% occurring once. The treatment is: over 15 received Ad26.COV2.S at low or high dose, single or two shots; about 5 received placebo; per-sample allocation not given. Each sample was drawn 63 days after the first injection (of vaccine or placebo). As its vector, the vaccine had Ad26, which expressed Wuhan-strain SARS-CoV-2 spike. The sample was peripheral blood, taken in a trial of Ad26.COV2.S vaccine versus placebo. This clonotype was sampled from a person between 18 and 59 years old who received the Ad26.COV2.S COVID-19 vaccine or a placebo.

The CDR3 nucleotides read TGTGCCAGCAGCCCTAGCGGGGGGGGAGAGACCCAGTACTTC. It is translated as CASSPSGGGETQYF. This chain links TRBV11-2 with TRBJ2-5; 12 bases are shared with TRBD2. CDR1 is SGHAT, CDR2 FQNNGV, per germline. CDR3 size: 14 residues. J lost 4 bases, V lost 5 bases, and 2 bases had no gene match.